Listed below are T cell receptor beta chains from one sample, sequenced in a study of blood T cell repertoires in COVID-19. Sequencing used immunoSEQ multiplex PCR; TCRdb keeps in-frame clones, though not all of them. In the table there are some 460,000 clones, around 90% of which are singletons. Sequenced material: PBMCs or T cells enriched from blood (not recorded which). These receptors were taken from a woman aged 18-35 years with acute COVID-19. Each CDR3 is given with its conserved first and last residue. D genes are given only for firm matches. Not every row has a clone size; where given, it reads once, few, many or a size class.

j_gene | abundance | d_gene | v_gene | CDR3nt | CDR3aa
TRBJ2-7 | NA | NA | TRBV5-1 | TGCGCCAGCAGCGAACGCCTACAGGGGGGACTAACTTACGAGCAGTACTTC | CASSERLQGGLTYEQYF
TRBJ1-4 | few | TRBD1 | TRBV18 | TGTGCCAGCTCACGTACAGGGGGGAGTAATGAAAAACTGTTTTTT | CASSRTGGSNEKLFF
TRBJ1-2 | NA | NA | TRBV6-5 | TGTGCCAGCAGTCTGCACTTAGACTATGGCTACACCTTC | CASSLHLDYGYTF
TRBJ2-3 | NA | NA | TRBV24-1 | TGTGCCACCAGTGCCAGTAGCACAGATACGCAGTATTTT | CATSASSTDTQYF
TRBJ1-5 | NA | TRBD1 | TRBV7-9 | TGTGCCAGCAGCTGGACAGGGGTACAGCCCCAGCATTTT | CASSWTGVQPQHF
TRBJ1-3 | NA | NA | TRBV7-9 | TGTGCCAGCAGCTTAAAGCAGGCGATGAACACCATATATTTT | CASSLKQAMNTIYF
TRBJ2-1 | NA | NA | TRBV7-3 | TGTGCCAGCAGCCCATACGGGAGCTCCTACAATGAGCAGTTCTTC | CASSPYGSSYNEQFF
TRBJ1-2 | NA | NA | TRBV7-9 | TGTGCCAGCAGCTTAACAGCTTATGGCTACACCTTC | CASSLTAYGYTF
TRBJ2-3 | once | TRBD1 | TRBV28 | TGTGCCAGCAGTCCCCTGGACAGGGACCGTGCAGATACGCAGTATTTT | CASSPLDRDRADTQYF
TRBJ1-1 | NA | TRBD1 | TRBV27 | TGTGCCAGCAGTTTAAATAGGGGACAGGGGAGGCGGAACACTGAAGCTTTCTTT | CASSLNRGQGRRNTEAFF
TRBJ2-2 | NA | TRBD2 | TRBV27 | TGTGCCAGCAGAGCCGGGACTAGCGGGAGTCGGGAGCTGTTTTTT | CASRAGTSGSRELFF
TRBJ2-3 | NA | TRBD2 | TRBV7-2 | TGTGCCAGCAGCTCCCGGGGGAGCGGGAGTTCAGATACGCAGTATTTT | CASSSRGSGSSDTQYF
TRBJ1-1 | once | TRBD1 | TRBV4-3 | TGCGCCAGCAGCCAGGACAGGGAGAACACTGAAGCTTTCTTT | CASSQDRENTEAFF
TRBJ2-7 | NA | TRBD2 | TRBV6-5 | TGTGCCAGCAGTTACTCTCGCGGGAGGGCAGCGGAGCAGTACTTC | CASSYSRGRAAEQYF
TRBJ2-7 | NA | TRBD2 | TRBV7-9 | TGTGCCAGCAGCCCTGGGACTAGCGCCTACGAGCAGTACTTC | CASSPGTSAYEQYF
TRBJ2-1 | NA | NA | TRBV27 | TGTGCCAGCGGCCCTCTGGGGGCTAGCTACAATGAGCAGTTCTTC | CASGPLGASYNEQFF
TRBJ2-7 | NA | NA | TRBV6-4 | TGTGCCAGCAGTGAGGATGGGACATCCACCTACGAGCAGTACTTC | CASSEDGTSTYEQYF
TRBJ2-1 | NA | NA | TRBV7-2 | TGTGCCAGCAGCTTACCAGGGAGCGGGGAGCAGTTCTTC | CASSLPGSGEQFF
TRBJ1-5 | NA | NA | TRBV7-2 | TGTGCCAGCAGCTCTAATAGCAATCAGCCCCAGCATTTT | CASSSNSNQPQHF
TRBJ1-1 | NA | TRBD1 | TRBV19 | TGTGCCAGTAGTATGGACAGGGACCTTGAAGCTTTCTTT | CASSMDRDLEAFF
TRBJ2-3 | once | NA | TRBV9 | TGTGCCAGCAGCGCTGACTTCACAGATACGCAGTATTTT | CASSADFTDTQYF
TRBJ2-1 | NA | TRBD1 | TRBV7-2 | TGTGCCAGCAGCTTAGCGACAGGGGCGGACAATGAGCAGTTCTTC | CASSLATGADNEQFF
TRBJ1-5 | NA | NA | TRBV3-1/TRBV3-2 | TGTGCCAGCAGCCCTGCCTGGGGGCGTCAGCCCCAGCATTTT | CASSPAWGRQPQHF
TRBJ1-6 | NA | NA | TRBV7-2 | TGTGCCAGCAGCTTAGGTTTTGAGGCAGACAGACGTTTCTCACCCCTCCACTTT | CASSLGFEADRRFSPLHF
TRBJ1-1 | NA | NA | TRBV4-1 | TGCGCCAGCAGCCAAGTCGGAGTTACTGAAGCTTTCTTT | CASSQVGVTEAFF
TRBJ1-2 | once | NA | TRBV6-1 | TGTGCCAGCAGTGAAGGAGGCGGAGGAGGCTACACCTTC | CASSEGGGGGYTF
TRBJ2-7 | NA | TRBD1 | TRBV5-6 | TGTGCCAGCAGCCTACGACAGGGGCGCTACGAGCAGTACTTC | CASSLRQGRYEQYF